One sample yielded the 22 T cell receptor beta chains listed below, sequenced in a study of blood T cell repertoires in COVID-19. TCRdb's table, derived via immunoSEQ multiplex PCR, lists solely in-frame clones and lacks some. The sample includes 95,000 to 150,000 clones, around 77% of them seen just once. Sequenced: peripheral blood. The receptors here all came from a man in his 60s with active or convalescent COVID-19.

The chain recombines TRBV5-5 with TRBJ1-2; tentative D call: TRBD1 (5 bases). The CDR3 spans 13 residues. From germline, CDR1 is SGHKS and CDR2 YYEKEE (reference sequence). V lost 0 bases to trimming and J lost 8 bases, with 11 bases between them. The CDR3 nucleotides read TGTGCCAGCAGCTTGGTTCCAGGGCGAGGCTACACCTTC. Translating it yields CASSLVPGRGYTF. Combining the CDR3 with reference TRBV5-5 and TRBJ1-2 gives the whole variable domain DAGVTQSPTHLIKTRGQQVTLRCSPISGHKSVSWYQQVLGQGPQFIFQYYEKEERGRGNFPDRFSARQFPNYSSELNVNALLLGDSALYLCASSLVPGRGYTFGSGTRLTVV.

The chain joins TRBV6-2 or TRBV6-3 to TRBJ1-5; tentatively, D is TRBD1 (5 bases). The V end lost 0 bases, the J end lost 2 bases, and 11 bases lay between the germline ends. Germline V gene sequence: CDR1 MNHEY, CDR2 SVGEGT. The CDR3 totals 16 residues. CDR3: CASSYSWGVGNQPQHF. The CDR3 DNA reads TGTGCCAGCAGTTACTCATGGGGGGTCGGCAATCAGCCCCAGCATTTT.

The CDR3 DNA is TGTGCCAGCAGCTTATTAAGTGTTCGGGGGTCCAACACTGAAGCTTTCTTT. It is translated as CASSLLSVRGSNTEAFF. The J gene is TRBJ1-1, the V gene TRBV7-8; D is perhaps TRBD1 (5 bases). Looked up from germline, CDR1 is SGHVS and CDR2 is FQNEAQ. Trimming removed 2 bases at V and 2 bases at J, with 18 bases between. The CDR3 consists of 17 residues. The variable domain in full, completed from reference TRBV7-8 and TRBJ1-1, reads GAGVSQSPRYKVAKRGQDVALRCDPISGHVSLFWYQQALGQGPEFLTYFQNEAQLDKSGLPSDRFFAERPEGSVSTLKIQRTQQEDSAVYLCASSLLSVRGSNTEAFFGQGTRLTVV.

For the CDR3, the DNA is TGTGCCAGCAGGCAGGGGGTCATCTTGCAGCAGTACTTC. Amino acids: CASRQGVILQQYF. V gene TRBV28 combines with J gene TRBJ2-7; 7 bases map to TRBD1. The CDR3 is 13 residues long. The V and J ends lost 6 bases and 8 bases, in that order; junction bases with no gene match: 10. From germline, CDR1 is MDHEN and CDR2 SYDVKM.

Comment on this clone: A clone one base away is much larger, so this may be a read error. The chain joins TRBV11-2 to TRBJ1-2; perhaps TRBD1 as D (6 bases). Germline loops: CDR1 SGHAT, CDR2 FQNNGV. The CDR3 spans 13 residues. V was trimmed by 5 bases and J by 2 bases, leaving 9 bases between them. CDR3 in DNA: TGTGCCAGCAGCCCAGACAGGAACTATGGCTACACCTTC. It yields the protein CASSPDRNYGYTF.

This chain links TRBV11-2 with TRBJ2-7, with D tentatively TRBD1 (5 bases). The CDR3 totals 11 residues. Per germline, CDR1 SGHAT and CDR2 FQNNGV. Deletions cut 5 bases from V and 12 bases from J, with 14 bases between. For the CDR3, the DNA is TGTGCCAGCAGCGAGGCAGGGATCCTGTACTTC. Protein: CASSEAGILYF.

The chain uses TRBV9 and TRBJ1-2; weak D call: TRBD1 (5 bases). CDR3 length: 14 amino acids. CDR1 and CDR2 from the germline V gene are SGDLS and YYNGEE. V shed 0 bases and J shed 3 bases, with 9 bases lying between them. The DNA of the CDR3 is TGTGCCAGCAGCGTAGGTAGGGGCGACTATGGCTACACCTTC. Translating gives CASSVGRGDYGYTF.

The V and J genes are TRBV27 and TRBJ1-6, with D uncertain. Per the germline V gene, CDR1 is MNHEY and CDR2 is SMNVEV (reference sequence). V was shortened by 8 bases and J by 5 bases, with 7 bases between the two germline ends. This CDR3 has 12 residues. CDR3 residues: CASGRNNSPLHF. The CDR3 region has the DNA TGTGCCAGCGGGAGAAATAATTCACCCCTCCACTTT.

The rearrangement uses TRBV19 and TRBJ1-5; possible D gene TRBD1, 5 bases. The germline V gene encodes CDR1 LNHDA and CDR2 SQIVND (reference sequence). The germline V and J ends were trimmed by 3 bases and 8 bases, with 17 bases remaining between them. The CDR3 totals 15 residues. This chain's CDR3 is CASSISVGRGEPQHF. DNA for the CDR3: TGTGCCAGTAGTATCAGCGTCGGGCGGGGGGAGCCCCAGCATTTT.

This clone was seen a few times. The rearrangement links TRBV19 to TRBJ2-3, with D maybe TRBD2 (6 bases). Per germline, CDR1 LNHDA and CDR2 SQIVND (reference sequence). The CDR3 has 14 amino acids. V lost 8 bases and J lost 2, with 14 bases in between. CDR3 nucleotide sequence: TGTGCCAGTCGACCGGGACTGAACACAGATACGCAGTATTTT. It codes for CASRPGLNTDTQYF.

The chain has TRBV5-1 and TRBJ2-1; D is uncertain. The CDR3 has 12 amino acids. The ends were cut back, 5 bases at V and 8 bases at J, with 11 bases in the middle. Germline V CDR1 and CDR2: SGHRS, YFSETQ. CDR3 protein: CASRRILDEQFF. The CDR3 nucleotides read TGCGCCAGCAGGCGGATCCTCGATGAGCAGTTCTTC.

The CDR3 loop is CASSADTSYEQYF. In DNA, the CDR3 is TGTGCCAGCAGCGCAGACACTTCCTACGAGCAGTACTTC. The chain couples TRBV9 to TRBJ2-7; D remains unclear. The V end was cut by 3 bases, the J end by 1 base, with 8 bases between. This CDR3 contains 13 residues. Germline V gives CDR1 SGDLS, CDR2 YYNGEE.

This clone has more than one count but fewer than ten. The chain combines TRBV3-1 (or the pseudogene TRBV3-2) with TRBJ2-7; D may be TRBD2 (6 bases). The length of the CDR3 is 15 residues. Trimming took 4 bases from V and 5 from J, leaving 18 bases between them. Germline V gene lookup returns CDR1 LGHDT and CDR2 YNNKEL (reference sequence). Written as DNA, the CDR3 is TGTGCCAGCAGCCCAGCCTGGGAGGTCCGTGACGAGCAGTACTTC. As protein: CASSPAWEVRDEQYF.

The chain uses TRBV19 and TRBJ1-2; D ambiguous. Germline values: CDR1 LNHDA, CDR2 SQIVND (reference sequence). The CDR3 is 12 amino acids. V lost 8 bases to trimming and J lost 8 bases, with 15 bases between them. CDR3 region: CASGGSYGGYTF. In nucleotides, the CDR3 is TGTGCCAGTGGCGGCTCCTACGGGGGCTACACCTTC.

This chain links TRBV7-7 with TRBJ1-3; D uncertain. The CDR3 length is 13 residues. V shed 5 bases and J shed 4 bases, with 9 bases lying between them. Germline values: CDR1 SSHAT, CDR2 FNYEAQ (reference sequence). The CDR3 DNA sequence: TGTGCCAGCAGCCCTTCGAGGGGAAACACCATATATTTT. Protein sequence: CASSPSRGNTIYF.

The CDR3 region is CASSSGQGNQETQYF. DNA for the CDR3: TGCGCCAGCAGCTCGGGACAGGGAAACCAAGAGACCCAGTACTTC. The V and J genes are TRBV5-1 and TRBJ2-5, with 9 bases matching TRBD1. There are 15 residues in the CDR3. V was pared by 3 bases and J by 0 bases, with 3 bases of the junction left unmatched. Germline V gives CDR1 SGHRS, CDR2 YFSETQ.

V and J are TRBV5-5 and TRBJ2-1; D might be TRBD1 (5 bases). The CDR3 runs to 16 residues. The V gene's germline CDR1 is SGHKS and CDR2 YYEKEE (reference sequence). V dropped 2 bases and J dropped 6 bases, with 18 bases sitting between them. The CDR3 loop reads CASSLSPTGRGNEQFF. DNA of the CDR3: TGTGCCAGCAGCTTATCCCCAACAGGTAGGGGCAATGAGCAGTTCTTC.

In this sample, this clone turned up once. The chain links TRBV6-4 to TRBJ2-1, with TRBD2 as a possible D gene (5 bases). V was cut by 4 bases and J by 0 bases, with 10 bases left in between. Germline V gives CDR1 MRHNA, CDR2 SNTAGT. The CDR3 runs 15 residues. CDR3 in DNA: TGTGCCAGCAGTGTGGAGGTTAGCTCCTACAATGAGCAGTTCTTC. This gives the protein CASSVEVSSYNEQFF.

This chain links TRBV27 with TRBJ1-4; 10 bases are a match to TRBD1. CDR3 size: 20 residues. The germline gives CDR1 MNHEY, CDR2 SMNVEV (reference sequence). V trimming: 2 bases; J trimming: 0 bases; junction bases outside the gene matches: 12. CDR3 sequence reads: CASSLRPGTGAVATNEKLFF. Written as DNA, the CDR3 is TGTGCCAGCAGTTTAAGGCCCGGGACAGGGGCCGTTGCAACTAATGAAAAACTGTTTTTT.

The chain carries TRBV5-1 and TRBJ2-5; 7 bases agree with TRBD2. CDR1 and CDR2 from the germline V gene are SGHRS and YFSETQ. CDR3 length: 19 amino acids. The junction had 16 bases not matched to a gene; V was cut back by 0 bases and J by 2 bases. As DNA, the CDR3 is TGCGCCAGCAGCTTGGGGCTAGCGGCTGCCGGCCCGGCTCAAGAGACCCAGTACTTC. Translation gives CASSLGLAAAGPAQETQYF.

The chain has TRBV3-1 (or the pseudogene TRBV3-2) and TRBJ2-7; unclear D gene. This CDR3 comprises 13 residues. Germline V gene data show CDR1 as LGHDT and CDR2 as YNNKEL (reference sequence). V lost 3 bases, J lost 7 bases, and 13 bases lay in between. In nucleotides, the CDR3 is TGTGCCAGCAGCCACGTGGAGAGTCCAGAGCAGTACTTC. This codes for CASSHVESPEQYF.

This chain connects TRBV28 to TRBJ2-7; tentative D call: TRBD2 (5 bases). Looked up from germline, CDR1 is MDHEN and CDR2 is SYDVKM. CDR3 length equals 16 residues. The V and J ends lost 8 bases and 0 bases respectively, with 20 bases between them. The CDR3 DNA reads TGTGCCAGCCTGGGAGTGCTGTCGTCCTCCTCCTACGAGCAGTACTTC. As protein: CASLGVLSSSSYEQYF.